This passage covers 14 T cell receptor beta chains from one sample sequenced in a study of T cells after yellow fever vaccination. TCRdb reprocessed the 5' RACE reads via MiXCR and lists one record per CDR3 protein. The table has 200,000 to 300,000 distinct CDR3 sequences, 10% to 15% seen once. The sample in question was CD4+ T cells sorted from PBMCs, obtained 45 days after the yellow fever booster vaccination. All receptors derive from a man between 25 and 39 years old who received the YFV17D yellow fever vaccine.

This clonotype occurred a few times. The chain joins TRBV6-5 to TRBJ2-7; TRBD1 agrees at 10 bases. Germline V lookup: CDR1 MNHEY, CDR2 SVGAGI. This CDR3 is built from 17 residues. V shed 0 bases and J 10 bases; nucleotides not matched to a gene: 15. This CDR3 is CASSYSYRQGATTNQYF. CDR3 nucleotides: TGTGCCAGCAGTTACTCCTACCGACAGGGGGCCACGACTAACCAGTACTTC.

V gene TRBV10-3 combines with J gene TRBJ2-4, with 12 bases matching TRBD2. From germline, CDR1 is ENHRY and CDR2 SYGVKD. V was clipped by 2 bases and J by 7 bases; unmatched bases: 3. This CDR3 has 15 amino acids. CDR3 sequence reads: CAISEPSGRGNIQYF. Here the CDR3 DNA reads TGTGCCATCAGTGAGCCTAGCGGGAGGGGTAACATTCAGTACTTC.

This clonotype was observed a few times. The V gene is TRBV5-1, the J gene TRBJ2-3; 8 bases map to TRBD2. Trimming removed 7 bases from V and 2 bases from J; junction bases left unmatched: 6. The germline V gene has CDR1 SGHRS and CDR2 YFSETQ. CDR3 length: 14 residues. The CDR3: CASSAGLDTDTQYF. The DNA of the CDR3 is TGCGCCAGCTCTGCGGGACTAGACACAGATACGCAGTATTTT.

This clonotype was recorded many times. The genes are TRBV7-3 and TRBJ2-5; 10 bases fit TRBD2. Germline lookup yields CDR1 SGHTA and CDR2 FQGTGA. This CDR3 has 16 residues. V was pared by 0 bases and J by 2 bases, with 3 bases of the junction left unmatched. The CDR3 sequence: CASSLTASGGQETQYF. CDR3 nucleotide sequence: TGTGCCAGCAGCTTAACGGCTAGCGGGGGACAAGAGACCCAGTACTTC.

This clonotype has a handful of counts. The chain links TRBV5-1 to TRBJ2-1; TRBD1 is a possible D gene (5 bases). The CDR3 is 14 residues long. V was shortened by 0 bases and J by 9 bases, with 13 bases between the two germline ends. CDR1 and CDR2 (germline): SGHRS, YFSETQ. In DNA, the CDR3 is TGCGCCAGCAGCTTGGATGCAGGGTGGAGTGAGCAGTTCTTC. It encodes CASSLDAGWSEQFF. The full variable domain, with the rest looked up from reference TRBV5-1 and TRBJ2-1, is KAGVTQTPRYLIKTRGQQVTLSCSPISGHRSVSWYQQTPGQGLQFLFEYFSETQRNKGNFPGRFSGRQFSNSRSEMNVSTLELGDSALYLCASSLDAGWSEQFFGPGTRLTVL.

This rearrangement joins TRBV7-2 to TRBJ2-7; TRBD1 matches 7 bases. V trimming: 5 bases; J trimming: 1 base; junction bases outside the gene matches: 5. The CDR3 is 14 amino acids. CDR1 and CDR2 (germline): SGHTA, FQGNSA. This CDR3 reads CASSPWTGSYEQYF. The CDR3 DNA reads as TGTGCCAGCAGCCCATGGACAGGATCCTACGAGCAGTACTTC.

This clonotype showed up just a few times. The chain uses TRBV24-1 and TRBJ2-2; TRBD2 is a possible D gene (6 bases). This CDR3 spans 16 amino acids. V gave up 9 bases and J gave up 2 bases, with 18 bases separating them. Germline CDR1 and CDR2: KGHDR and SFDVKD. The CDR3 here is CATAPSDRINTGELFF. CDR3 sequence (DNA): TGTGCCACCGCCCCTAGCGATCGAATCAACACCGGGGAGCTGTTTTTT.

This clonotype has more than one count but fewer than ten. V and J are TRBV7-9 and TRBJ2-2; no firm D call. The CDR3 contains 12 residues. Germline V gene lookup returns CDR1 SEHNR and CDR2 FQNEAQ (reference sequence). With 5 bases removed from V and 3 bases from J, the gap between germline ends came to 4 bases. In DNA form, the CDR3 reads TGTGCCAGCAGCGGAGACACCGGGGAGCTGTTTTTT. Residues: CASSGDTGELFF. Combining the CDR3 with reference TRBV7-9 and TRBJ2-2 gives the whole variable domain DTGVSQNPRHKITKRGQNVTFRCDPISEHNRLYWYRQTLGQGPEFLTYFQNEAQLEKSRLLSDRFSAERPKGSFSTLEIQRTEQGDSAMYLCASSGDTGELFFGEGSRLTVL.

The chain uses TRBV27 and TRBJ2-5, with 9 bases lining up with TRBD2. V shed 6 bases and J 5 bases; nucleotides not matched to a gene: 4. This CDR3 is 13 amino acids long. Germline V CDR1 and CDR2: MNHEY, SMNVEV (reference sequence). The CDR3 DNA follows: TGTGCCAGCAGGAAAGCGGGAGGCGAGACCCAGTACTTC. This sequence encodes CASRKAGGETQYF.

This clonotype was observed a few times. The chain combines TRBV5-1 with TRBJ2-7; 7 bases map to TRBD1. Germline-derived CDR1 and CDR2 are SGHRS and YFSETQ. With V trimmed by 2 bases and J by 3 bases, 11 bases remained unmatched. This CDR3 contains 16 residues. The chain's CDR3 is CASSFWTGEVSYEQYF. The CDR3 nucleotides read TGCGCCAGCAGCTTCTGGACAGGAGAGGTGAGCTACGAGCAGTACTTC.

The chain employs TRBV3-1 and TRBJ2-1, with D perhaps matching TRBD2 (6 bases). V lost 7 bases and J 4 bases, leaving 11 bases between the germline ends. CDR3 size: 13 residues. Germline V lookup: CDR1 LGHDT, CDR2 YNNKEL (reference sequence). The CDR3 nucleotides read TGTGCCAGCAAAGCGGGTAGGTACAATGAGCAGTTCTTC. The encoded protein is CASKAGRYNEQFF.

In this sample, this clonotype turned up a few times. This chain links TRBV7-8 with TRBJ2-2; a weak D match, TRBD2 (6 bases). This CDR3 is 14 amino acids long. Trimming left V 2 bases short and J 4 bases short, with 8 bases between. Germline-derived CDR1 and CDR2 are SGHVS and FQNEAQ. The CDR3 DNA is TGTGCCAGCAGCTTAACAGCGGGCACCGGGGAGCTGTTTTTT. Translated, it gives CASSLTAGTGELFF.

The chain joins TRBV2 to TRBJ2-3; no firm D call. There are 15 residues in the CDR3. V was pared by 6 bases and J by 1 base, with 14 bases between. Germline assignment: CDR1 SNHLY and CDR2 FYNNEI. The DNA of the CDR3 is TGTGCCAGCAGCACCGGTGGGCCCCGCACAGATACGCAGTATTTT. The encoded protein is CASSTGGPRTDTQYF.

V is TRBV7-9 and J is TRBJ2-1; D remains unclear. This CDR3 comprises 14 residues. Germline CDR1 reads SEHNR; CDR2 reads FQNEAQ (reference sequence). V was pared by 2 bases and J by 10 bases, with 15 bases between. The CDR3 spells CASSLTLPRNEQFF. For the CDR3, the DNA is TGTGCCAGCAGCTTAACTCTTCCCCGCAACGAGCAGTTCTTC.